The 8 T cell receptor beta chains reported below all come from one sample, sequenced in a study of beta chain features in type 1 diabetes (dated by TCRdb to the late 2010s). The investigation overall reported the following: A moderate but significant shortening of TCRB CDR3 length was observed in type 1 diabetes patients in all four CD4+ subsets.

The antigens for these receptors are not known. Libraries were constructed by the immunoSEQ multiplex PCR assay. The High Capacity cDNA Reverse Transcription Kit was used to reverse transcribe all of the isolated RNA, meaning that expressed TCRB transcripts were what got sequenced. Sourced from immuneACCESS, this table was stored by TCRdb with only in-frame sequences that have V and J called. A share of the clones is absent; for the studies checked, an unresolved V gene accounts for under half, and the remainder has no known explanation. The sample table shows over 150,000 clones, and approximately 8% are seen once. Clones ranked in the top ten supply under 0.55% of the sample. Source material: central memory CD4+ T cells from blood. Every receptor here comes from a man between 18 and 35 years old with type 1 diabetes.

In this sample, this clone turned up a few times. CDR3 in DNA: TGTGCCAGCAGGGTACAGGGGGGCGGGGAGCTGTTTTTT. Residues: CASRVQGGGELFF. This chain uses TRBV28 with TRBJ2-2, with 8 bases identical to TRBD1. The junction had 4 bases not matched to a gene; V was cut back by 6 bases and J by 7 bases. The CDR3 is made up of 13 amino acids. Germline assignment: CDR1 MDHEN and CDR2 SYDVKM.

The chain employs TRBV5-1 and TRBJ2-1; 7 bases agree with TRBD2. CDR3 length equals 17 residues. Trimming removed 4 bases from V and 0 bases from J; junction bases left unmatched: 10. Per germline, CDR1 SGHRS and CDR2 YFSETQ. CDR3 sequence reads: CASSPTTGLDSYNEQFF. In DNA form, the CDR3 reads TGCGCCAGCAGCCCGACCACAGGACTAGACTCCTACAATGAGCAGTTCTTC.

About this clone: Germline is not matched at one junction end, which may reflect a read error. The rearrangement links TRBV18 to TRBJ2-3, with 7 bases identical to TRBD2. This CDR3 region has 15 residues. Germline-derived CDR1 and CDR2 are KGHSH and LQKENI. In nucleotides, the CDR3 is TGTGCCAGCTCTCCACCTAGCGGATTCACAGATACGCAGTATTTT. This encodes CASSPPSGFTDTQYF.

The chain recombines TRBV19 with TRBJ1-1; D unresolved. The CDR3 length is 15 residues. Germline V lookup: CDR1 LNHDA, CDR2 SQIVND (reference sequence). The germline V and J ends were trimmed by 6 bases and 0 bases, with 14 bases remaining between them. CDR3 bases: TGTGCCAGTAGGAGGGAATTAACAGTGAACACTGAAGCTTTCTTT. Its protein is CASRRELTVNTEAFF.

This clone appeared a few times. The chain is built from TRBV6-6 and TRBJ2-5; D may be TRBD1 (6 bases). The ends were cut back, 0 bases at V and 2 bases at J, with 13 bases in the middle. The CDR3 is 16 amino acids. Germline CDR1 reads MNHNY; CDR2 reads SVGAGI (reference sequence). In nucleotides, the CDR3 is TGTGCCAGCAGTTACTCGAAAGGGGGTACTCAAGAGACCCAGTACTTC. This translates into CASSYSKGGTQETQYF.

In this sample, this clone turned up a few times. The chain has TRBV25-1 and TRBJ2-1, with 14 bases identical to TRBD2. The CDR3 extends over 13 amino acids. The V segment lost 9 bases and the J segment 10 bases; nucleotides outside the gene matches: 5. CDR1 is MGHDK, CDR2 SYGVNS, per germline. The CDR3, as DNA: TGTGCCAGTGGACTAGCGGGAGGAAGGGAGCAGTTCTTC. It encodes CASGLAGGREQFF.

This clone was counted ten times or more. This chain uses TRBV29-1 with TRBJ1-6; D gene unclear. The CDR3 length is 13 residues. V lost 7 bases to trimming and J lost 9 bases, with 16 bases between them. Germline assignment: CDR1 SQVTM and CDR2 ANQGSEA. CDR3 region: CSASITEGSPLHF. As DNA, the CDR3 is TGCAGCGCGTCAATAACTGAGGGTTCACCCCTCCACTTT. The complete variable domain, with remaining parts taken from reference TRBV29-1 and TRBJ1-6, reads SAVISQKPSRDICQRGTSLTIQCQVDSQVTMMFWYRQQPGQSLTLIATANQGSEATYESGFVIDKFPISRPNLTFSTLTVSNMSPEDSSIYLCSASITEGSPLHFGNGTRLTVT.

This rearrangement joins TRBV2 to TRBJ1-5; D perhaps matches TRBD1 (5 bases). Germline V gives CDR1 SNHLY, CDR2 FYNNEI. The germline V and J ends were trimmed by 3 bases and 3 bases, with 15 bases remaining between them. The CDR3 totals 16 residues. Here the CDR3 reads CASSELRTLINQPQHF. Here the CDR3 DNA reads TGTGCCAGCAGTGAGCTTCGGACACTAATCAATCAGCCCCAGCATTTT.